This T cell receptor (beta chain) was captured by sequencing in a study of cytomegalovirus exposure and HLA in healthy donors. With 60 Vbeta and 13 Jbeta primers, the PCR was carried out. The repertoire was sequenced with immunoSEQ multiplex PCR; TCRdb's copy has only in-frame clones and lacks some. The sample consists of about 150,000 clones, roughly 70% of them appearing once. Study conclusions and caveats: Reportedly, diagnosis of cytomegalovirus status by the classifier showed high specificity and sensitivity. Judged likely to be a sequencing artifact was a cluster of highly shared sequence variants. In a later analysis, compared with equally common non-associated chains, HLA-associated beta chains were more expanded.

The J segment lost 4 bases and the V segment lost 4 bases, leaving 11 bases of the junction unmatched. Germline assignment: CDR1 SGDLS and CDR2 YYNGEE. The CDR3 has 18 amino acids. In its sample, this clone was seen a few times. The antigen is undetermined. Source material: PBMCs. The origin of this receptor is a male donor in good health and CMV-seronegative. The gene calls are TRBV9 and TRBJ2-3, with TRBD2 matching over 14 bases. CDR3: CASSPRLAGGPSADTQYF. The DNA of the CDR3 is TGTGCCAGCAGCCCGAGACTAGCGGGAGGGCCCAGCGCAGATACGCAGTATTTT. Full variable domain (remainder filled in from reference TRBV9 and TRBJ2-3): DSGVTQTPKHLITATGQRVTLRCSPRSGDLSVYWYQQSLDQGLQFLIQYYNGEERAKGNILERFSAQQFPDLHSELNLSSLELGDSALYFCASSPRLAGGPSADTQYFGPGTRLTVL.